These 29 T cell receptor beta chains were all obtained from the same sample, sequenced in a study of tumor and adjacent non-tumor tissue in lung cancer. TCRbeta libraries were built with three rounds of nested PCR, modified from ARM-PCR. Using its own MiXCR run on the multiplex PCR reads, TCRdb lists one record per CDR3 protein. This repertoire shows under 95,000 distinct CDR3 sequences, less than 75% found once; its top ten account for about 17%. The template was RNA from unsorted bulk tissue. Sample: lung tumor tissue. The receptor source for this set is a man aged 55-75 years with non-small cell lung cancer.

This clonotype is a singleton in its sample. This rearrangement joins TRBV7-9 to TRBJ1-1; D ambiguous. The V gene's germline CDR1 is SEHNR and CDR2 FQNEAQ (reference sequence). The CDR3 is made up of 13 amino acids. Trimming shortened V by 3 bases and J by 6 bases, and 11 bases separated the two germline ends. The CDR3 nucleotides read TGTGCCAGCAGCTTCACAGAAAACCCTGAAGCTTTCTTT. Protein product: CASSFTENPEAFF.

This clonotype is medium-sized. The chain couples TRBV4-1 to TRBJ2-7; maybe TRBD2 (7 bases). The CDR3 loop spans 15 amino acids. Germline V CDR1 and CDR2: MGHRA, YSYEKL. Trimming shortened V by 2 bases and J by 2 bases, and 13 bases separated the two germline ends. The CDR3 loop reads CASSQLVGGPYEQYF. CDR3 sequence (DNA): TGCGCCAGCAGCCAACTGGTCGGGGGGCCCTACGAGCAGTACTTC.

About this clonotype: It may be a read error: a sequence one base away is much more abundant. The V call is TRBV20-1, the J call TRBJ2-7; 10 bases match TRBD2. This CDR3 has 13 amino acids. Germline CDR1 is DFQATT and CDR2 is SNEGSKA (reference sequence). CDR3 in DNA: TGCAGTGCTAAACTAGCGGGGTTCTACAAGCAGTACTTC. This sequence encodes CSAKLAGFYKQYF.

V is TRBV11-1 and J is TRBJ2-4, with 8 bases identical to TRBD2. The CDR3 runs 17 residues. Per the germline V gene, CDR1 is SGHAT and CDR2 is FQDESV (reference sequence). Losses at the gene ends were 1 base for V and 3 bases for J; bases not matched to a gene: 8. As DNA, the CDR3 is TGTGCCAGCAGCTTAGTGTCCAGCGGGGGCCTCAAAAACATTCAGTACTTC. This codes for CASSLVSSGGLKNIQYF.

The table lists this clonotype with a few counts. Just one base apart from a much larger clone, this may be a read error. This chain uses TRBV28 with TRBJ2-5; 9 positions agree with TRBD1. This CDR3 has 14 residues. Germline CDR1 reads MDHEN; CDR2 reads SYDVKM. CDR3 sequence reads: CVSSSTGGRETQYF. The DNA for the CDR3 is TGTGTCAGCAGCTCGACAGGGGGGAGAGAGACCCAGTACTTC.

At least ten counts were recorded for this clonotype. This sequence joins TRBV20-1 and TRBJ2-1; D unclear. This CDR3 is built from 13 residues. Trimming shortened V by 6 bases and J by 7 bases, and 16 bases separated the two germline ends. CDR1 is DFQATT and CDR2 is SNEGSKA in the germline V gene (reference sequence). The chain's CDR3 is CSAPPEAGNEQFF. In nucleotides, the CDR3 is TGCAGTGCCCCCCCCGAAGCCGGAAATGAGCAGTTCTTC.

This clonotype has ten or more counts. This chain links TRBV30 with TRBJ2-3; weak D call: TRBD2 (6 bases). V shed 2 bases and J shed 2 bases, with 8 bases lying between them. CDR3 length: 13 amino acids. CDR1 and CDR2 (germline): GTSNPN, SVGIG (reference sequence). This CDR3 reads CAWSRDSTDTQYF. The CDR3 nucleotides are TGTGCCTGGAGTCGGGACTCCACAGATACGCAGTATTTT. The variable domain in full, with the rest retrieved from reference TRBV30 and TRBJ2-3, is SQTIHQWPATLVQPVGSPLSLECTVEGTSNPNLYWYRQAAGRGLQLLFYSVGIGQISSEVPQNLSASRPQDRQFILSSKKLLLSDSGFYLCAWSRDSTDTQYFGPGTRLTVL.

The chain carries TRBV18 and TRBJ2-4, with a weak D call TRBD2 (6 bases). Germline assignment: CDR1 KGHSH and CDR2 LQKENI. The CDR3 extends over 16 amino acids. Trimming took 8 bases from V and 0 from J, leaving 17 bases between them. This CDR3 is CASPLTSLLAKNIQYF. The CDR3 nucleotides are TGTGCCAGCCCACTTACTAGCTTATTAGCCAAAAACATTCAGTACTTC.

This clonotype appeared many times. The chain has TRBV13 and TRBJ2-5; 11 bases align to TRBD2. Per the germline V gene, CDR1 is PRHDT and CDR2 is FYEKMQ (reference sequence). Trimming cost V 3 bases and J 4 bases; bases outside gene matches: 7. The CDR3 is 16 amino acids. The DNA for the CDR3 is TGTGCCAGCAGCTTGACTAGCGGGGCTAGGGGAGAGACCCAGTACTTC. Translated, it gives CASSLTSGARGETQYF. Full variable domain (rest looked up from reference TRBV13 and TRBJ2-5): AAGVIQSPRHLIKEKRETATLKCYPIPRHDTVYWYQQGPGQDPQFLISFYEKMQSDKGSIPDRFSAQQFSDYHSELNMSSLELGDSALYFCASSLTSGARGETQYFGPGTRLLVL.

In this sample, this clonotype turned up a few times. Relative to the germline gene, one junction end is altered; a read error may explain this. The rearrangement uses TRBV5-5 and TRBJ1-3, with 7 positions matching TRBD1. CDR3 size: 14 residues. From germline, CDR1 is SGHKS and CDR2 YYEKEE (reference sequence). The CDR3 DNA reads as TGTGCTAGCAGCCTGACAGGGAGTGGAAACACCATATATTTT. Encoded protein: CASSLTGSGNTIYF.

Of note for this clonotype: The CDR3 carries no conserved terminal phenylalanine or tryptophan, so it likely arises from a read error. J is TRBJ2-2 and V is TRBV9, with 7 nucleotides matching TRBD2. CDR3 length: 15 amino acids. Germline loops: CDR1 SGDLS, CDR2 YYNGEE. The CDR3 sequence: CASTTGLINTGELFI. In DNA, the CDR3 is TGTGCCAGCACCACGGGACTAATAAACACCGGGGAACTGTTTATT.

This clonotype is a singleton in its sample. A much more abundant neighbour one base away suggests this may be a read error. The rearrangement uses TRBV12-3 or TRBV12-4 and TRBJ2-7; D is unclear. The better agreement between TRBJ2-1 and the DNA end casts doubt on the J call. CDR3 length: 11 amino acids. In DNA form, the CDR3 reads TGTGTCAGCAGTTTGCGGAGCGAGCAGTTCTTC. This sequence encodes CVSSLRSEQFF.

Comment on this clonotype: The conserved phenylalanine or tryptophan normally closing the CDR3 is absent here, so this likely arose from a read error. The chain links TRBV12-3 or TRBV12-4 to TRBJ2-7; 7 positions agree with TRBD2. The CDR3 covers 12 residues. This CDR3 reads CVSSLAGYEQYL. CDR3 coding DNA: TGTGTCAGCAGTTTAGCGGGCTACGAGCAGTACTTA.

With regard to this clonotype: A single base separates this from a much larger clone, so it may be a read error. The chain has TRBV20-1 and TRBJ2-5; D not certain. The CDR3 sequence is 12 residues long. Germline values: CDR1 DFQATT, CDR2 SNEGSKA (reference sequence). In DNA form, the CDR3 reads TGCAGTGCCCGACGAACCCAAGACACCCAGTACTTC. It is translated as CSARRTQDTQYF.

A word on this clonotype: A read error is possible here, since a much larger clone lies one base away. V usage is TRBV20-1 and J usage is TRBJ1-6, with 8 nucleotides matching TRBD1. CDR3 length: 15 amino acids. With 5 bases clipped from V and 9 bases from J, the junction kept 12 bases outside the gene matches. The germline V gene encodes CDR1 DFQATT and CDR2 SNEGSKA (reference sequence). CDR3 protein: CSAWRSGQGGSPLHF. As DNA, the CDR3 is TGCAGTGCTTGGAGATCAGGACAGGGTGGTTCACCCCTCCACTTT.

This clonotype was recorded once. This likely comes from a read error, as the CDR3 has no conserved phenylalanine or tryptophan at its end. The chain employs TRBV11-1 and TRBJ2-7, with 10 bases aligning to TRBD1. V trimming: 7 bases; J trimming: 2 bases; junction bases outside the gene matches: 8. The CDR3 runs 15 residues. CDR1 and CDR2 (germline): SGHAT, FQDESV (reference sequence). The CDR3 sequence: CASNITDRGPYEQYL. Here the CDR3 DNA reads TGTGCCAGCAACATAACTGACAGGGGGCCCTACGAGCAGTACCTC.

This clonotype was found a few times. The chain recombines TRBV11-3 with TRBJ2-6; D perhaps matches TRBD2 (6 bases). Per the germline V gene, CDR1 is SGHNT and CDR2 is YENEEA. V was shortened by 5 bases and J by 4 bases, with 15 bases between the two germline ends. CDR3 length: 16 residues. CDR3 bases: TGTGCCAGCAGCAAAAAGTCGGGGGTAGGGGCCAACGTCCTGACTTTC. Encoded protein: CASSKKSGVGANVLTF.

V gene TRBV5-4 combines with J gene TRBJ1-6, with a weak D call TRBD1 (5 bases). Deletions cut 4 bases from V and 11 bases from J, with 22 bases between. The germline V gene encodes CDR1 SGHNT and CDR2 YYREEE (reference sequence). The CDR3 has 16 residues. The CDR3 coding sequence is TGTGCCAGCAGCCCGTCTGCGGGGGGACCGAACACACCCCTCCACTTT. This translates into CASSPSAGGPNTPLHF.

This clonotype was picked up many times. The V call is TRBV7-9, the J call TRBJ1-5; no definite D call. From germline, CDR1 is SEHNR and CDR2 FQNEAQ (reference sequence). There are 14 residues in the CDR3. The V end was cut by 5 bases, the J end by 3 bases, with 11 bases between. The CDR3 DNA sequence: TGTGCCAGCAGCCTGGACGGAACCAATCAGCCCCAGCATTTT. This translates into CASSLDGTNQPQHF.

In the case of this clonotype: A single base separates this from a much larger clone, so it may be a read error. The chain combines TRBV14 with TRBJ2-3; 10 positions match TRBD1. CDR1 is SGHDN and CDR2 is FVKESK in the germline V gene. This CDR3 has 15 residues. V was pared by 1 base and J by 10 bases, with 8 bases of the junction left unmatched. The CDR3 region is CASSQVPGQGYAQYF. The CDR3 coding sequence is TGTGCCAGCAGCCAAGTACCGGGACAGGGGTACGCGCAGTATTTT.

The chain uses TRBV20-1 and TRBJ1-6; D is uncertain. CDR1 and CDR2 (germline): DFQATT, SNEGSKA (reference sequence). The CDR3 consists of 14 residues. Deletions cut 0 bases from V and 10 bases from J, with 13 bases between. This chain's CDR3 is CSAREALGGSPLHF. CDR3 nucleotides: TGCAGTGCTAGAGAAGCGCTAGGCGGCTCACCCCTCCACTTT.

Notes on this clonotype: One junction end disagrees with the germline gene, perhaps due to a read error. The rearrangement joins TRBV6-1 to TRBJ1-2; no definite D call. The CDR3 consists of 13 residues. The V gene's germline CDR1 is MNHNS and CDR2 SASEGT. CDR3 sequence (DNA): TGTGCCAACAGCTCTATTTCTAACTATGGTTACACCTTC. Protein sequence: CANSSISNYGYTF.

To note about this clonotype: Because the CDR3 is missing its conserved closing phenylalanine or tryptophan, this is likely a read error. V usage is TRBV11-3 and J usage is TRBJ2-3, with unresolved D. Trimming shortened V by 5 bases and J by 3 bases, and 12 bases separated the two germline ends. The CDR3 is made up of 14 amino acids. Germline values: CDR1 SGHNT, CDR2 YENEEA. CDR3 in DNA: TGTGCCAGCAGCGGCCTACCGAGTACAGATACGCAGTATTTG. Protein product: CASSGLPSTDTQYL.

The chain has TRBV7-8 and TRBJ2-1; TRBD2 matches 14 bases. J gave up 10 bases and V 9 bases, and 14 bases lay outside the gene matches. This CDR3 spans 16 amino acids. Germline CDR1 and CDR2: SGHVS and FQNEAQ. CDR3 bases: TGTGCCAGAAGCCCAGGGACTAGCGGGGGCATCAACGAGCAGTTCTTC. Protein sequence: CARSPGTSGGINEQFF.

A remark on this clonotype: One junction end disagrees with the germline gene, perhaps due to a read error. The chain links TRBV11-3 to TRBJ2-1; TRBD1 is a possible D gene (5 bases). This CDR3 contains 15 residues. Germline V gene lookup returns CDR1 SGHNT and CDR2 YENEEA. The CDR3 DNA reads TGTGCCAGCAGCTTAGGGACAACGTGGGGCAATGAGCAATTCTTC. As protein: CASSLGTTWGNEQFF.

The chain employs TRBV20-1 and TRBJ2-7, with no clear D. Germline loops: CDR1 DFQATT, CDR2 SNEGSKA (reference sequence). With 0 bases removed from V and 8 bases from J, the gap between germline ends came to 14 bases. This CDR3 spans 13 amino acids. The CDR3 region is CSARDIQVGQQYF. The DNA of the CDR3 is TGCAGTGCTAGAGATATCCAGGTTGGCCAGCAGTACTTC.

The table lists this clonotype with a few counts. A junction boundary mismatches the germline segment, possibly from a read error. The chain has TRBV4-3 and TRBJ2-2, with 7 nucleotides matching TRBD2. CDR3 length: 16 amino acids. CDR1 LGHNA and CDR2 YSLEER come from the germline V gene. Here the CDR3 reads CASSQESGASTEELFF. In DNA form, the CDR3 reads TGCGCCAGCAGTCAAGAAAGCGGGGCCAGCACCGAGGAGCTGTTTTTT.

This chain uses TRBV29-1 with TRBJ2-7, with a possible D match to TRBD1 (6 bases). CDR3 size: 12 residues. V lost 6 bases, J lost 9 bases, and 18 bases lay in between. CDR1 and CDR2 (germline): SQVTM, ANQGSEA. CDR3 loop: CSVAYAGGGQYF. In DNA form, the CDR3 reads TGCAGCGTAGCTTACGCTGGGGGCGGGCAGTACTTC.

Details on this clonotype: This may stem from a read error, because a much larger clone lies one nucleotide away. The V and J genes are TRBV7-9 and TRBJ1-3; D may be TRBD1 (5 bases). The CDR3 has 14 amino acids. Germline lookup yields CDR1 SEHNR and CDR2 FQNEAQ (reference sequence). The CDR3, as DNA: TGTGTCAGCAGCCACGGGACTGCGGGGGACACCATATATTTT. Its translation is CVSSHGTAGDTIYF.